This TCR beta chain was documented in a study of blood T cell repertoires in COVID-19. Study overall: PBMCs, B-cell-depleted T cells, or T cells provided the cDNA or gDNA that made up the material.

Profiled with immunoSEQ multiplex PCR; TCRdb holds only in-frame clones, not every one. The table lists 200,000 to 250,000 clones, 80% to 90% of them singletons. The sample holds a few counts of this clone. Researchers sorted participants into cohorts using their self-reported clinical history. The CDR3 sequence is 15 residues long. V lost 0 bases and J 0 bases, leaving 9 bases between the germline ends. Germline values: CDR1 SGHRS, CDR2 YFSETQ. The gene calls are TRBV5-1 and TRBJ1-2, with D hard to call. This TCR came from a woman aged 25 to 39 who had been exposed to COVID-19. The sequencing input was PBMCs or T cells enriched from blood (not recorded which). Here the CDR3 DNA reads TGCGCCAGCAGCTTGGGCCGGGAGCCTAACTATGGCTACACCTTC. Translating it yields CASSLGREPNYGYTF.